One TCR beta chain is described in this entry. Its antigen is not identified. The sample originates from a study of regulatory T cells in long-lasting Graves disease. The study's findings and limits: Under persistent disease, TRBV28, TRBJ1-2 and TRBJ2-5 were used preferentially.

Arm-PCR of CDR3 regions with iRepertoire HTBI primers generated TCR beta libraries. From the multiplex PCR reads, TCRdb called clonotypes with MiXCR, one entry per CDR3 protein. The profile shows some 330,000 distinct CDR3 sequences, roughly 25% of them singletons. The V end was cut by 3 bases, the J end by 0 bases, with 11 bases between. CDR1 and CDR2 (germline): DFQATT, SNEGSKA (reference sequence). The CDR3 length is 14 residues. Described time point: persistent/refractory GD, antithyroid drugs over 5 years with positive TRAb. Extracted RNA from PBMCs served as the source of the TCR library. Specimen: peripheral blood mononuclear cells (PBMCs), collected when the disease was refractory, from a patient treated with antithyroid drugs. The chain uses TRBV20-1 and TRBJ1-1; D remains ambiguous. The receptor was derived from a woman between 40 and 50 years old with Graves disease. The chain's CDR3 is CSASLGGMNTEAFF. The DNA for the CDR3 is TGCAGTGCTAGTCTGGGAGGGATGAACACTGAAGCTTTCTTT.